The 17 T cell receptor beta chains given below trace back to one sample, sequenced in a study of cytomegalovirus exposure and HLA in healthy donors. The PCR contained 60 Vbeta and 13 Jbeta primers. Method: immunoSEQ multiplex PCR; TCRdb's copy keeps in-frame clones and lacks some. The sample yields about 150,000 clones, more than 65% seen once. Input material: PBMCs. The receptors were gathered from a man between 45 and 60 years old in good health and CMV-seropositive.

V and J are TRBV19 and TRBJ2-2; 7 nucleotides line up with TRBD1. The CDR3 is made up of 13 amino acids. The V gene's germline CDR1 is LNHDA and CDR2 SQIVND (reference sequence). The trim removed 5 bases at V and 6 bases at J, leaving 3 bases unmatched. This chain's CDR3 is CASSFQGAGELFF. The CDR3 DNA reads TGTGCCAGTAGTTTCCAGGGGGCCGGGGAGCTGTTTTTT.

The rearrangement joins TRBV5-1 to TRBJ2-1; 9 bases are shared with TRBD2. The V gene end was trimmed by 3 bases and the J gene end by 4 bases; junction bases not matched to a gene: 8. CDR3 length: 16 residues. Per the germline V gene, CDR1 is SGHRS and CDR2 is YFSETQ. In DNA, the CDR3 is TGCGCCAGCAGCTCAGACCCCAGCGGGAGGTACAATGAGCAGTTCTTC. Translation: CASSSDPSGRYNEQFF. The complete variable domain, with remaining parts taken from reference TRBV5-1 and TRBJ2-1, reads KAGVTQTPRYLIKTRGQQVTLSCSPISGHRSVSWYQQTPGQGLQFLFEYFSETQRNKGNFPGRFSGRQFSNSRSEMNVSTLELGDSALYLCASSSDPSGRYNEQFFGPGTRLTVL.

This chain connects TRBV5-6 to TRBJ1-2; 7 bases are shared with TRBD1. This CDR3 is 14 amino acids long. Per germline, CDR1 SGHDT and CDR2 YYEEEE. With V trimmed by 1 base and J by 4 bases, 4 bases remained unmatched. CDR3 nucleotides: TGTGCCAGCAGCTTGAGACAGGGTGTCTATGGCTACACCTTC. It translates to CASSLRQGVYGYTF.

The CDR3 loop is CSGGQGGYNEQFF. The CDR3 region has the DNA TGCAGCGGCGGACAGGGGGGCTACAATGAGCAGTTCTTC. V gene TRBV29-1 combines with J gene TRBJ2-1, with TRBD1 matching over 10 bases. CDR1 SQVTM and CDR2 ANQGSEA come from the germline V gene. V lost 7 bases to trimming and J lost 3 bases; unmatched junction nucleotides: 3. The CDR3 sequence is 13 residues long.

The rearrangement joins TRBV6-1 to TRBJ2-5, with 7 positions matching TRBD1. Germline assignment: CDR1 MNHNS and CDR2 SASEGT. CDR3 length: 14 residues. V was clipped by 7 bases and J by 5 bases; unmatched bases: 10. Here the CDR3 DNA reads TGTGCCAGCACCTACTCGACAGGGCCGGAGACCCAGTACTTC. Translated: CASTYSTGPETQYF.

V usage is TRBV7-9 and J usage is TRBJ1-1; TRBD1 is a possible D gene (5 bases). V lost 1 base to trimming and J lost 4 bases, with 7 bases between them. CDR1 is SEHNR and CDR2 is FQNEAQ in the germline V gene (reference sequence). This CDR3 is 13 amino acids long. Here the CDR3 reads CASSLVQGTEAFF. DNA of the CDR3: TGTGCCAGCAGCTTAGTTCAGGGCACTGAAGCTTTCTTT. Based on the CDR3 plus reference TRBV7-9 and TRBJ1-1, the full variable domain is DTGVSQNPRHKITKRGQNVTFRCDPISEHNRLYWYRQTLGQGPEFLTYFQNEAQLEKSRLLSDRFSAERPKGSFSTLEIQRTEQGDSAMYLCASSLVQGTEAFFGQGTRLTVV.

The V gene is TRBV4-2, the J gene TRBJ2-5; 7 positions match TRBD2. With the DNA end fitting TRBJ2-7 better, the J assignment may be wrong. There are 16 residues in the CDR3. Looked up from germline, CDR1 is LGHNA and CDR2 is YNFKEQ. The DNA for the CDR3 is TGTGCCAGCAGCCAAGATTGGCCTAGCGGAGACTACGAGCAGTACTTC. Its protein product is CASSQDWPSGDYEQYF.

The chain joins TRBV5-4 to TRBJ2-3; D perhaps matches TRBD2 (6 bases). This CDR3 region has 15 residues. V was shortened by 2 bases and J by 2 bases, with 12 bases between the two germline ends. Germline CDR1 and CDR2: SGHNT and YYREEE (reference sequence). The CDR3 coding sequence is TGTGCCAGCAGCTTCCCGGGAGCGATCACAGATACGCAGTATTTT. Protein: CASSFPGAITDTQYF.

V is TRBV7-9 and J is TRBJ1-4, with a weak D call TRBD1 (5 bases). This CDR3 has 15 residues. V lost 4 bases and J 8 bases, leaving 17 bases between the germline ends. CDR1 and CDR2 (germline): SEHNR, FQNEAQ (reference sequence). CDR3 residues: CASSSLQGMWEKLFF. CDR3 DNA sequence: TGTGCCAGCAGCTCCCTCCAGGGAATGTGGGAAAAACTGTTTTTT.

This sequence joins TRBV27 and TRBJ2-7; 7 bases map to TRBD2. CDR3 length: 15 residues. The trim removed 2 bases at V and 0 bases at J, leaving 4 bases unmatched. Germline V lookup: CDR1 MNHEY, CDR2 SMNVEV (reference sequence). CDR3 sequence: CASSLTGRSSYEQYF. The DNA of the CDR3 is TGTGCCAGCAGTTTAACCGGGAGGAGCTCCTACGAGCAGTACTTC.

The V gene is TRBV28, the J gene TRBJ2-7, with TRBD2 identical over 7 bases. J was trimmed by 7 bases and V by 3 bases; bases with no gene match: 18. CDR1 and CDR2 from the germline V gene are MDHEN and SYDVKM. The CDR3 contains 17 residues. The CDR3 reads CASSFEGLVSSSGEQYF. DNA of the CDR3: TGTGCCAGCAGTTTCGAAGGACTAGTTTCGTCCTCGGGAGAGCAGTACTTC.

The chain couples TRBV5-6 to TRBJ2-3; D gene uncertain. V lost 1 base to trimming and J lost 4 bases, with 10 bases between them. Germline V lookup: CDR1 SGHDT, CDR2 YYEEEE. The CDR3 is 14 amino acids. This chain's CDR3 is CASSLTAGSDTQYF. The CDR3 bases are TGTGCCAGCAGCTTGACAGCAGGCTCAGATACGCAGTATTTT.

This sequence joins TRBV5-4 and TRBJ2-3; 8 positions match TRBD2. This CDR3 region has 15 residues. V shed 4 bases and J 3 bases; nucleotides not matched to a gene: 7. The germline V gene has CDR1 SGHNT and CDR2 YYREEE (reference sequence). The CDR3 DNA reads as TGTGCCAGCAGCCCGTCCGCGGGAGGAACAGATACGCAGTATTTT. It encodes CASSPSAGGTDTQYF. Using reference TRBV5-4 and TRBJ2-3 for the parts outside the CDR3, the full variable domain is ETGVTQSPTHLIKTRGQQVTLRCSSQSGHNTVSWYQQALGQGPQFIFQYYREEENGRGNFPPRFSGLQFPNYSSELNVNALELDDSALYLCASSPSAGGTDTQYFGPGTRLTVL.

This clone occurred once. This chain connects TRBV28 to TRBJ1-1, with D maybe TRBD1 (5 bases). Trimming left V 6 bases short and J 6 bases short, with 14 bases between. Germline CDR1 MDHEN, CDR2 SYDVKM. This CDR3 contains 13 residues. CDR3 sequence (DNA): TGTGCCAGCAGCCGACAGTATAACTCTGAAGCTTTCTTT. Its protein product is CASSRQYNSEAFF.

The chain couples TRBV6-5 to TRBJ2-7; 8 bases fit TRBD1. Germline-derived CDR1 and CDR2 are MNHEY and SVGAGI. V lost 8 bases, J lost 1 base, and 10 bases stayed unmatched. The CDR3 length is 15 residues. The CDR3 loop is CASGQTGDPSYEQYF. The CDR3 DNA is TGTGCCAGCGGGCAGACAGGGGACCCTTCCTACGAGCAGTACTTC.

The chain carries TRBV5-1 and TRBJ2-7, with 9 positions matching TRBD2. Unmatched junction bases numbered 9, after V lost 5 bases and J lost 6 bases. The CDR3 is 14 amino acids. Per germline, CDR1 SGHRS and CDR2 YFSETQ. The CDR3, as DNA: TGCGCCAGCAGATTGATAGCGGGAGTGGGCGAGCAGTACTTC. It yields the protein CASRLIAGVGEQYF.

In this sample, this clone turned up a few times. The chain links TRBV5-1 to TRBJ2-3, with a tentative D call TRBD1 (6 bases). The germline V gene encodes CDR1 SGHRS and CDR2 YFSETQ. The CDR3 runs 16 residues. Trimming shortened V by 2 bases and J by 2 bases, and 15 bases separated the two germline ends. The CDR3 bases are TGCGCCAGCAGCTTACGGGACACACAAAACACAGATACGCAGTATTTT. It is translated as CASSLRDTQNTDTQYF.